What follows describes a single T cell receptor (beta chain). The source of the sample is a study of blood T cell repertoires in COVID-19. Trimming removed 6 bases from V and 6 bases from J; junction bases left unmatched: 22. Germline V gene data show CDR1 as SGHVS and CDR2 as FQNEAQ. The CDR3 covers 19 residues. Clones were read by immunoSEQ multiplex PCR, and TCRdb kept only the in-frame ones, dropping some. The sample shows 95,000 to 150,000 clones, 70% to 85% of them seen only once. Input material: peripheral blood. The sequence came from a woman in her 70s with acute or convalescent COVID-19. The chain recombines TRBV7-8 with TRBJ1-5, with 8 bases lining up with TRBD1. CDR3: CASSQWTSAVGQEGQPQHF. CDR3 bases: TGTGCCAGCAGTCAATGGACCTCCGCGGTGGGACAGGAGGGTCAGCCCCAGCATTTT.